These 29 T cell receptor beta chains share one sample of origin, sequenced in a study of shared clonotypes between healthy human individuals. The protocol was immunoSEQ multiplex PCR, while the TCRdb copy is restricted to in-frame clones and leaves out a portion. The repertoire consists of roughly 2,300,000 clones, with around 93% occurring once and the leading ten covering 0.37%. The specimen was naive CD4+ T cells from PBMCs. Subset defined: CD45RA+ positively selected. All receptors derive from a man aged 18 to 29 in good health. Some clones in this sample may be carry-over from other donors' samples.

The CDR3 is CASSLVGEIGYTF. The CDR3 DNA reads TGCGCCAGCAGCTTGGTCGGGGAGATAGGCTACACCTTC. The chain joins TRBV5-1 to TRBJ1-2; D gene ambiguous. Germline V gene lookup returns CDR1 SGHRS and CDR2 YFSETQ. The CDR3 consists of 13 residues. Trimming cost V 0 bases and J 8 bases, with 11 bases left between them.

The chain employs TRBV7-8 and TRBJ1-2; the match to TRBD1 covers 7 bases. The CDR3 is 14 residues long. Germline V gives CDR1 SGHVS, CDR2 FQNEAQ. J gave up 3 bases and V 5 bases, and 6 bases lay outside the gene matches. The CDR3: CASSATTGYYGYTF. The CDR3 DNA is TGTGCCAGCAGCGCCACGACAGGGTACTATGGCTACACCTTC.

This clone showed up just once. The chain recombines TRBV28 with TRBJ1-2, with D perhaps TRBD1 (5 bases). This CDR3 is built from 15 residues. Germline V gene data show CDR1 as MDHEN and CDR2 as SYDVKM. The V end was cut by 6 bases, the J end by 4 bases, with 18 bases between. The CDR3 loop reads CASRPAAGLPYGYTF. CDR3 bases: TGTGCCAGCAGGCCAGCGGCAGGGCTTCCCTATGGCTACACCTTC.

The J gene is TRBJ1-4, the V gene TRBV28; 7 bases align to TRBD1. CDR1 is MDHEN, CDR2 SYDVKM, per germline. The ends lost 6 bases at V and 6 bases at J; junction bases unmatched: 13. The CDR3 runs to 16 residues. The CDR3 region has the DNA TGTGCCAGCAGCCCCGTTAACAGGGGCTTTGATGAAAAACTGTTTTTT. As protein: CASSPVNRGFDEKLFF.

The chain has TRBV23-1 and TRBJ2-1; D call uncertain. TRBV23-1 is given ORF status, its function remaining uncertain. V lost 0 bases and J lost 9, with 12 bases in between. The CDR3 is 14 amino acids. The CDR3 nucleotides read TGCGCCAGCAGTCAATCAGGGCGCCACAGTGAGCAGTTCTTC. Translating it yields CASSQSGRHSEQFF.

The chain links TRBV2 to TRBJ2-7; perhaps TRBD2 as D (6 bases). Germline V lookup: CDR1 SNHLY, CDR2 FYNNEI. The V and J ends lost 3 bases and 2 bases respectively, with 8 bases between them. This CDR3 is 13 amino acids long. The CDR3: CASSDGGAYEQYF. The CDR3 bases are TGTGCCAGCAGTGATGGAGGGGCCTACGAGCAGTACTTC.

The rearrangement links TRBV28 to TRBJ2-2; D might be TRBD2 (6 bases). CDR3 size: 15 residues. Trimming pared 7 bases from V and 0 bases from J, leaving 12 bases between. The germline gives CDR1 MDHEN, CDR2 SYDVKM. The CDR3 DNA reads as TGTGCCAGCACCTGGGGCGGGACGAACACCGGGGAGCTGTTTTTT. Its translation is CASTWGGTNTGELFF.

This sequence joins TRBV29-1 and TRBJ1-3; D gene ambiguous. From germline, CDR1 is SQVTM and CDR2 ANQGSEA. There are 16 residues in the CDR3. V was pared by 2 bases and J by 0 bases, with 14 bases between. CDR3 residues: CSVELGRRSSGNTIYF. The DNA for the CDR3 is TGCAGCGTTGAATTAGGCCGGCGTAGCTCTGGAAACACCATATATTTT.

The chain employs TRBV2 and TRBJ2-1, with D possibly TRBD1 on 6 matching bases. The germline V and J ends were trimmed by 7 bases and 10 bases, with 8 bases remaining between them. Germline values: CDR1 SNHLY, CDR2 FYNNEI. The CDR3 runs to 10 residues. CDR3 sequence: CASIRGEQFF. CDR3 coding DNA: TGTGCCAGCATCAGGGGAGAGCAGTTCTTC.

J is TRBJ2-7 and V is TRBV5-1; D possibly corresponds to TRBD1 (6 bases). This CDR3 is built from 13 residues. Trimming removed 3 bases at V and 5 bases at J, with 12 bases between. Germline lookup yields CDR1 SGHRS and CDR2 YFSETQ. CDR3 protein: CASSWGPGNEQYF. The CDR3 DNA follows: TGCGCCAGCAGCTGGGGGCCTGGGAACGAGCAGTACTTC.

As to this clone: The same CDR3 arises from other DNA sequences in this sample as well. The CDR3 loop is CASSFGSYGYTF. CDR3 DNA sequence: TGTGCCAGCAGCTTCGGGAGCTATGGCTACACCTTC. The chain employs TRBV5-6 and TRBJ1-2; D remains unclear. This CDR3 region has 12 residues. The V end lost 2 bases, the J end lost 4 bases, and 6 bases lay between the germline ends. Germline V gene data show CDR1 as SGHDT and CDR2 as YYEEEE.

The rearrangement uses TRBV5-1 and TRBJ2-7, with D perhaps TRBD1 (6 bases). The V end lost 0 bases, the J end lost 6 bases, and 16 bases lay between the germline ends. The CDR3 is 15 residues long. From germline, CDR1 is SGHRS and CDR2 YFSETQ. The CDR3 here is CASSLDRVILGEQYF. The CDR3 region has the DNA TGCGCCAGCAGCTTGGACAGGGTAATATTGGGCGAGCAGTACTTC.

This clone was detected a few times. Other DNA sequences from this sample encode an identical CDR3 as well. The J gene is TRBJ1-3, the V gene TRBV30; D uncertain. V lost 4 bases and J lost 3, with 4 bases in between. This CDR3 comprises 11 residues. CDR1 and CDR2 (germline): GTSNPN, SVGIG (reference sequence). The CDR3 loop is CAWTSGNTIYF. Here the CDR3 DNA reads TGTGCCTGGACAAGTGGAAACACCATATATTTT.

The rearrangement uses TRBV7-6 and TRBJ2-1; 8 bases map to TRBD2. Trimming at V came to 0 bases and at J to 6 bases, leaving 7 bases not matched to a gene. Germline V lookup: CDR1 SGHVS, CDR2 FNYEAQ. The CDR3 length is 16 residues. The CDR3 region is CASSLASGRAFNEQFF. As DNA, the CDR3 is TGTGCCAGCAGCTTAGCGTCCGGGAGGGCCTTCAATGAGCAGTTCTTC.

DNA of the CDR3: TGTGCCAGCAGCTTAGCGCTAAGCGGCACTTACTATGGCTACACCTTC. Protein sequence: CASSLALSGTYYGYTF. The rearrangement joins TRBV7-8 to TRBJ1-2; D unresolved. The CDR3 has 16 residues. From germline, CDR1 is SGHVS and CDR2 FQNEAQ. The V end was cut by 0 bases, the J end by 3 bases, with 14 bases between.

This clone appeared a single time. Different DNA sequences within this sample yield the same CDR3. The V and J genes are TRBV7-2 and TRBJ2-3; D is undetermined. Germline V gene sequence: CDR1 SGHTA, CDR2 FQGNSA. This CDR3 is 13 amino acids long. The V and J ends lost 4 bases and 0 bases respectively, with 5 bases between them. The CDR3: CASSSASTDTQYF. The CDR3 nucleotides read TGTGCCAGCAGCTCCGCTAGCACAGATACGCAGTATTTT.

This CDR3 is CASSWDNTNNQPQHF. The DNA for the CDR3 is TGCGCCAGCAGCTGGGACAACACTAACAATCAGCCCCAGCATTTT. V is TRBV5-1 and J is TRBJ1-5; a possible D gene is TRBD1 (6 bases). In germline, CDR1 is SGHRS, CDR2 YFSETQ. This CDR3 has 15 amino acids. Trimming stripped 3 bases from V and 3 bases from J, with 13 bases between.

The rearrangement joins TRBV5-6 to TRBJ1-4; no clear D gene. The germline CDR1 and CDR2 sequences are SGHDT and YYEEEE. The V and J ends lost 0 bases and 8 bases respectively, with 8 bases between them. This CDR3 spans 13 amino acids. CDR3 in DNA: TGTGCCAGCAGCTTGGCGGGGAGCGAAAAACTGTTTTTT. Translating gives CASSLAGSEKLFF.

This clone has more than one count but fewer than ten. The chain combines TRBV7-9 with TRBJ1-1; 7 nucleotides align to TRBD1. CDR3 size: 16 residues. V lost 7 bases and J lost 1; bases outside the gene matches: 12. Germline CDR1 and CDR2: SEHNR and FQNEAQ (reference sequence). The chain's CDR3 is CASTKRGYRGNTEAFF. The CDR3 nucleotides read TGTGCCAGCACCAAGAGGGGATACAGGGGGAACACTGAAGCTTTCTTT.

This clone was detected only once. The chain has TRBV11-2 and TRBJ2-7, with 7 nucleotides matching TRBD1. The CDR3 is 14 residues long. Germline assignment: CDR1 SGHAT and CDR2 FQNNGV. The V segment lost 1 base and the J segment 6 bases; nucleotides outside the gene matches: 6. In DNA form, the CDR3 reads TGTGCCAGCAGCTTAGTTCAACAGGGGCTCGAGCAGTACTTC. Residues: CASSLVQQGLEQYF.

This chain links TRBV4-1 with TRBJ1-2; D is unresolved. Trimming shortened V by 2 bases and J by 7 bases, and 8 bases separated the two germline ends. This CDR3 has 12 amino acids. Per the germline V gene, CDR1 is MGHRA and CDR2 is YSYEKL. The CDR3 here is CASSQWTGGYTF. In DNA, the CDR3 is TGCGCCAGCAGCCAATGGACCGGTGGCTACACCTTC.

V usage is TRBV5-1 and J usage is TRBJ2-1; 12 bases fit TRBD2. Germline CDR1 is SGHRS and CDR2 is YFSETQ. With V trimmed by 2 bases and J by 6 bases, 6 bases remained unmatched. The CDR3 runs 16 residues. The CDR3 region is CASSFLAGGPVNEQFF. In DNA form, the CDR3 reads TGCGCCAGCAGCTTTCTAGCGGGAGGGCCAGTCAATGAGCAGTTCTTC.

This clone occurred once. The genes are TRBV10-3 and TRBJ2-5, with D unclear. The CDR3 consists of 13 residues. Germline CDR1 is ENHRY and CDR2 is SYGVKD. Trimming pared 4 bases from V and 5 bases from J, leaving 11 bases between. CDR3 nucleotides: TGTGCCATCAGTGTGATCGGGCGTGAGACCCAGTACTTC. This gives the protein CAISVIGRETQYF.

The chain combines TRBV25-1 with TRBJ2-3, with D perhaps matching TRBD1 (5 bases). CDR3 size: 15 residues. V was pared by 3 bases and J by 2 bases, with 12 bases between. Per the germline V gene, CDR1 is MGHDK and CDR2 is SYGVNS. The chain's CDR3 is CASSDYGASTDTQYF. CDR3 coding DNA: TGTGCCAGCAGTGATTATGGGGCTTCCACAGATACGCAGTATTTT.

The V call is TRBV5-1, the J call TRBJ2-7; unclear D gene. This CDR3 region has 14 residues. Deletions cut 0 bases from V and 6 bases from J, with 13 bases between. CDR1 is SGHRS and CDR2 is YFSETQ in the germline V gene. Here the CDR3 DNA reads TGCGCCAGCAGCTTGGGCGACGCCCTGGTCGAGCAGTACTTC. It yields the protein CASSLGDALVEQYF.

In its sample, this clone was seen once. This chain joins TRBV4-2 and TRBJ2-1, with D unclear. The germline V gene encodes CDR1 LGHNA and CDR2 YNFKEQ. This CDR3 comprises 16 residues. With 0 bases removed from V and 5 bases from J, the gap between germline ends came to 14 bases. CDR3 DNA: TGTGCCAGCAGCCAAGAGGGTAGGAACCTCGACAATGAGCAGTTCTTC. Residues: CASSQEGRNLDNEQFF.

V and J are TRBV6-4 and TRBJ2-3; 7 bases match TRBD2. The CDR3 is 13 residues long. The V gene end was trimmed by 8 bases and the J gene end by 3 bases; junction bases not matched to a gene: 5. CDR1 and CDR2 from the germline V gene are MRHNA and SNTAGT. CDR3: CASSQAGTDTQYF. CDR3 nucleotides: TGTGCCAGCTCCCAAGCGGGAACAGATACGCAGTATTTT.

V usage is TRBV6-1 and J usage is TRBJ1-2; D is unresolved. Per the germline V gene, CDR1 is MNHNS and CDR2 is SASEGT. V was cut by 6 bases and J by 0 bases, with 8 bases left in between. The CDR3 extends over 13 amino acids. CDR3 sequence (DNA): TGTGCCAGCAGGGTTGGGGCTAACTATGGCTACACCTTC. Its translation: CASRVGANYGYTF.

This rearrangement joins TRBV7-3 to TRBJ1-1, with no clear D. The CDR3 is 14 amino acids. The germline V gene encodes CDR1 SGHTA and CDR2 FQGTGA. V lost 5 bases and J 1 base, leaving 11 bases between the germline ends. Here the CDR3 reads CASSTSRQNTEAFF. The CDR3 DNA is TGTGCCAGCAGCACTTCCCGACAGAACACTGAAGCTTTCTTT.